The 3 T cell receptor beta chains presented below share a single source sample, sequenced in a study of Graves' ophthalmopathy and Graves' hyperthyroidism. For repertoire sequencing, the TCR beta CDR3 regions were amplified from RNA transcripts. The first-round RT-PCR employed HTBI primers together with the Qiagen OneStep RT-PCR kit. A multiplex PCR was then performed as the second round. Each CDR3 protein gets one entry after TCRdb re-called the multiplex PCR reads with MiXCR. This sample has hundreds of thousands of distinct CDR3 sequences, with around 20% found just once. Sequencing was performed on peripheral blood. The receptors originated from a young woman with stable Graves' hyperthyroidism.

This clonotype was observed a few times. The genes are TRBV7-2 and TRBJ2-5, with D perhaps matching TRBD1 (5 bases). The CDR3 has 15 residues. Trimming left V 2 bases short and J 2 bases short, with 12 bases between. Germline values: CDR1 SGHTA, CDR2 FQGNSA. The CDR3 reads CASSLMGPVQETQYF. Written as DNA, the CDR3 is TGTGCCAGCAGCTTAATGGGGCCCGTTCAAGAGACCCAGTACTTC.

This clonotype was recorded at least ten times. The chain carries TRBV7-2 and TRBJ1-1; maybe TRBD1 (5 bases). Per the germline V gene, CDR1 is SGHTA and CDR2 is FQGNSA. Trimming removed 3 bases at V and 5 bases at J, with 10 bases between. The CDR3 is 13 residues long. CDR3 coding DNA: TGTGCCAGCAGCTTTATGGGGGTTACTGAAGCTTTCTTT. Its protein is CASSFMGVTEAFF. Based on the CDR3 plus reference TRBV7-2 and TRBJ1-1, the full variable domain is GAGVSQSPSNKVTEKGKDVELRCDPISGHTALYWYRQSLGQGLEFLIYFQGNSAPDKSGLPSDRFSAERTGGSVSTLTIQRTQQEDSAVYLCASSFMGVTEAFFGQGTRLTVV.

This chain joins TRBV5-1 and TRBJ2-7; no reliable D call. Germline V lookup: CDR1 SGHRS, CDR2 YFSETQ. The length of the CDR3 is 14 residues. Trimming took 0 bases from V and 5 from J, leaving 12 bases between them. This chain's CDR3 is CASSLEAGRNEQYF. For the CDR3, the DNA is TGCGCCAGCAGCTTGGAAGCAGGTCGGAACGAGCAGTACTTC.